What follows are 27 T cell receptor beta chains derived from one specimen sequenced in a study of CD8+CD57+ T cells in acquired aplastic anemia. Profiles of TCR beta VDJ and CDR3 were generated from a genomic DNA template. TCRdb recomputed calls from the reads with MiXCR, one row per CDR3 protein. The table includes fewer than 85,000 distinct CDR3 sequences, 55% to 75% detected once. CD8+CD57+ cell expansion had been shown by flow cytometry in patients chosen for sequencing. What was sequenced was sorted CD4+, CD8+, or CD8+CD57+ T cells (not recorded which) from PBMCs. Source of these receptors: a human donor with aplastic anemia.

The chain has TRBV5-4 and TRBJ2-5, with 8 nucleotides matching TRBD2. CDR3 length: 16 amino acids. Looked up from germline, CDR1 is SGHNT and CDR2 is YYREEE (reference sequence). V lost 4 bases to trimming and J lost 1 base; unmatched junction nucleotides: 9. DNA of the CDR3: TGTGCCAGCAGCCCCCCGAGCGGGAGAGGCCAAGAGACCCAGTACTTC. Translation: CASSPPSGRGQETQYF.

This clonotype was observed at least ten times. The chain links TRBV9 to TRBJ2-1; 10 bases are a match to TRBD2. J gave up 3 bases and V 0 bases, and 3 bases lay outside the gene matches. This CDR3 contains 16 residues. The V gene's germline CDR1 is SGDLS and CDR2 YYNGEE. CDR3 sequence reads: CASSVVAGGFYNEQFF. The CDR3, as DNA: TGTGCCAGCAGCGTAGTAGCGGGAGGATTCTACAATGAGCAGTTCTTC.

This clonotype occurred once. The chain recombines TRBV7-3 with TRBJ1-1, with 8 bases that match TRBD1. The germline V gene has CDR1 SGHTA and CDR2 FQGTGA. CDR3 length equals 15 residues. Trimming took 5 bases from V and 4 from J; bases not matched to a gene: 9. The CDR3 bases are TGTGCCAGCAGCACCCAGGGGGCTGGAGGCACTGAAGCTTTCTTT. As protein: CASSTQGAGGTEAFF. The full variable domain, its missing parts supplied by reference TRBV7-3 and TRBJ1-1, is GAGVSQTPSNKVTEKGKYVELRCDPISGHTALYWYRQSLGQGPEFLIYFQGTGAADDSGLPNDRFFAVRPEGSVSTLKIQRTERGDSAVYLCASSTQGAGGTEAFFGQGTRLTVV.

This chain joins TRBV30 and TRBJ2-7; D not certain. Germline CDR1 GTSNPN, CDR2 SVGIG (reference sequence). CDR3 length: 11 amino acids. Trimming stripped 3 bases from V and 6 bases from J, with 9 bases between. CDR3 sequence (DNA): TGTGCCTGGAGGTTTGAGGCCGAGCAGTACTTC. Translation gives CAWRFEAEQYF.

The rearrangement links TRBV7-3 to TRBJ2-7, with D perhaps matching TRBD2 (6 bases). Germline lookup yields CDR1 SGHTA and CDR2 FQGTGA. CDR3 size: 15 residues. V gave up 5 bases and J gave up 7 bases, with 21 bases separating them. The CDR3 DNA is TGTGCCAGCAGCCCCCTCGGCGGGGTGGCGGGGGAGCAGTACTTC. Encoded protein: CASSPLGGVAGEQYF.

The rearrangement links TRBV5-1 to TRBJ2-1, with D possibly TRBD2 on 6 matching bases. The CDR3 contains 15 residues. V was cut by 2 bases and J by 4 bases, with 13 bases left in between. Germline CDR1 SGHRS, CDR2 YFSETQ. CDR3 amino acids: CASSLSSGLYNEQFF. The CDR3 DNA reads as TGCGCCAGCAGCTTAAGTAGCGGACTATACAATGAGCAGTTCTTC.

The J gene is TRBJ2-1, the V gene TRBV29-1, with TRBD2 as a possible D gene (5 bases). V was clipped by 1 base and J by 0 bases, with 13 bases between them. CDR3 length: 16 residues. Germline V CDR1 and CDR2: SQVTM, ANQGSEA. DNA for the CDR3: TGCAGCGTTGAAGGGGGAGTGACGGGCTCCTACAATGAGCAGTTCTTC. This translates into CSVEGGVTGSYNEQFF.

V gene TRBV6-1 combines with J gene TRBJ2-7; the D call may be TRBD1 or TRBD2 (6 bases each). CDR1 is MNHNS and CDR2 is SASEGT in the germline V gene. This CDR3 is 14 amino acids long. The V gene lost 8 bases and the J gene lost 0 bases, with 14 bases spanning the gap. CDR3 sequence: CASQGTFSSYEQYF. CDR3 coding DNA: TGTGCCAGCCAGGGGACTTTTAGCTCCTACGAGCAGTACTTC.

The chain combines TRBV15 with TRBJ2-7, with 8 positions matching TRBD1. V gave up 3 bases and J gave up 2 bases; unmatched junction bases: 9. This CDR3 is 16 amino acids long. From germline, CDR1 is LNHNV and CDR2 YYDKDF (reference sequence). The CDR3 nucleotides are TGTGCCACCAGCAGTTACTGGGACAGGAGAGCCTACGAGCAGTACTTC. Its protein is CATSSYWDRRAYEQYF. The full variable domain, rest sourced from reference TRBV15 and TRBJ2-7, is DAMVIQNPRYQVTQFGKPVTLSCSQTLNHNVMYWYQQKSSQAPKLLFHYYDKDFNNEADTPDNFQSRRPNTSFCFLDIRSPGLGDTAMYLCATSSYWDRRAYEQYFGPGTRLTVT.

The V and J genes are TRBV10-3 and TRBJ2-1; D is uncertain. V was cut by 0 bases and J by 5 bases, with 8 bases left in between. CDR1 is ENHRY, CDR2 SYGVKD, per germline. The CDR3 totals 14 residues. Here the CDR3 reads CAISESEWNNEQFF. The CDR3 DNA reads as TGTGCCATCAGTGAGTCAGAATGGAACAATGAGCAGTTCTTC.

This clonotype was seen only once. This rearrangement joins TRBV15 to TRBJ2-5, with D maybe TRBD1 (6 bases). The V gene's germline CDR1 is LNHNV and CDR2 YYDKDF (reference sequence). The CDR3 extends over 15 amino acids. The V and J ends lost 4 bases and 5 bases respectively, with 17 bases between them. CDR3 sequence: CATSMEPGQGETQYF. The CDR3 bases are TGTGCCACCAGCATGGAACCGGGGCAGGGGGAGACCCAGTACTTC.

The chain links TRBV2 to TRBJ2-7; D is ambiguous. V dropped 0 bases and J dropped 1 base, with 10 bases sitting between them. The CDR3 loop spans 15 amino acids. Per germline, CDR1 SNHLY and CDR2 FYNNEI. CDR3 nucleotides: TGTGCCAGCAGTGAAGCGCAATCGCGGTCCTACGAGCAGTACTTC. It yields the protein CASSEAQSRSYEQYF.

The CDR3 sequence: CASRKTGGDEKLFF. The CDR3, as DNA: TGTGCCAGCAGGAAGACAGGGGGCGATGAAAAACTGTTTTTT. The chain employs TRBV2 and TRBJ1-4; the match to TRBD1 covers 10 bases. V lost 6 bases, J lost 6 bases, and 4 bases stayed unmatched. Germline CDR1 and CDR2: SNHLY and FYNNEI. The CDR3 spans 14 residues.

The chain couples TRBV7-6 to TRBJ1-3; D is unresolved. This CDR3 has 16 amino acids. Germline assignment: CDR1 SGHVS and CDR2 FNYEAQ. The V end lost 1 base, the J end lost 0 bases, and 10 bases lay between the germline ends. CDR3 in DNA: TGTGCCAGCAGCTTAGTAGGAGGGTTCTCTGGAAACACCATATATTTT. Its translation is CASSLVGGFSGNTIYF.

This rearrangement joins TRBV5-8 to TRBJ2-7, with 10 nucleotides matching TRBD1. Germline V gene sequence: CDR1 SGHTS, CDR2 YDEGEE. CDR3 length equals 15 residues. The junction had 7 bases not matched to a gene; V was cut back by 3 bases and J by 4 bases. The CDR3, as DNA: TGTGCCAGCAGCTACCGGTGGGACAGGGGTTACGAGCAGTACTTC. Amino acid sequence: CASSYRWDRGYEQYF.

This clonotype was recorded once. CDR3 DNA sequence: TGTGCCAGCATCAGGGGGAACCAGCCCCAGCATTTT. This translates into CASIRGNQPQHF. The J gene is TRBJ1-5, the V gene TRBV7-9; 7 bases agree with TRBD1. The CDR3 runs to 12 residues. Germline V lookup: CDR1 SEHNR, CDR2 FQNEAQ (reference sequence). The V gene end was trimmed by 7 bases and the J gene end by 7 bases; junction bases not matched to a gene: 4.

The DNA of the CDR3 is TGTGCCAGCAGTGAAGCCAGCGGGAACCCAAAGTACTTC. This codes for CASSEASGNPKYF. The rearrangement uses TRBV2 and TRBJ2-5, with 7 positions matching TRBD2. Germline CDR1 SNHLY, CDR2 FYNNEI. Trimming at V came to 0 bases and at J to 12 bases, leaving 7 bases not matched to a gene. This CDR3 has 13 amino acids. The whole variable domain, filled in from reference TRBV2 and TRBJ2-5, reads EPEVTQTPSHQVTQMGQEVILRCVPISNHLYFYWYRQILGQKVEFLVSFYNNEISEKSEIFDDQFSVERPDGSNFTLKIRSTKLEDSAMYFCASSEASGNPKYFGPGTRLLVL.

The chain is built from TRBV7-2 and TRBJ2-7, with 8 bases lining up with TRBD2. V trimming: 5 bases; J trimming: 3 bases; junction bases outside the gene matches: 9. Germline values: CDR1 SGHTA, CDR2 FQGNSA. This CDR3 spans 15 amino acids. The CDR3 DNA is TGTGCCAGCAGCCGTGATCTAGCGGGTGGCTACGAGCAGTACTTC. It codes for CASSRDLAGGYEQYF.

The CDR3 nucleotides read TGCAGTGCTAGATCGGTACAGGGTGGTTACGAGCAGTACTTC. Protein product: CSARSVQGGYEQYF. This chain joins TRBV20-1 and TRBJ2-7, with D maybe TRBD1 (6 bases). The CDR3 extends over 14 amino acids. V lost 2 bases and J 4 bases, leaving 15 bases between the germline ends. CDR1 and CDR2 from the germline V gene are DFQATT and SNEGSKA (reference sequence).

The rearrangement uses TRBV2 and TRBJ2-3; D gene ambiguous. Looked up from germline, CDR1 is SNHLY and CDR2 is FYNNEI. The V gene lost 7 bases and the J gene lost 0 bases, with 11 bases spanning the gap. The CDR3 contains 14 residues. CDR3 protein: CASKVGQSTDTQYF. The CDR3 nucleotides are TGTGCCAGCAAGGTGGGCCAGAGCACAGATACGCAGTATTTT.

Here the CDR3 reads CAISVGGPGANVLTF. In DNA, the CDR3 is TGTGCCATCAGTGTTGGGGGGCCTGGGGCCAACGTCCTGACTTTC. The chain has TRBV10-3 and TRBJ2-6, with D perhaps matching TRBD1 or TRBD2 (6 bases each). V was trimmed by 4 bases and J by 2 bases, leaving 9 bases between them. The CDR3 spans 15 residues. The germline CDR1 and CDR2 sequences are ENHRY and SYGVKD.

CDR3 nucleotide sequence: TGTGCCAGTAGTATAGATCCGCACAGCTCCTATGGCTACACCTTC. Encoded protein: CASSIDPHSSYGYTF. This rearrangement joins TRBV19 to TRBJ1-2; D unclear. With 0 bases removed from V and 4 bases from J, the gap between germline ends came to 12 bases. Germline CDR1 reads LNHDA; CDR2 reads SQIVND (reference sequence). The length of the CDR3 is 15 residues.

A few counts support this clonotype. The gene calls are TRBV29-1 and TRBJ2-5; TRBD2 matches at 11 bases. Germline CDR1 SQVTM, CDR2 ANQGSEA. The V and J ends lost 4 bases and 5 bases, in that order; junction bases with no gene match: 6. The length of the CDR3 is 14 residues. The CDR3 is CSVGSGGAYETQYF. CDR3 nucleotides: TGCAGCGTTGGTAGCGGGGGGGCCTATGAGACCCAGTACTTC.

The chain is built from TRBV4-1 and TRBJ2-7; 15 nucleotides align to TRBD2. The trim removed 4 bases at V and 5 bases at J, leaving 12 bases unmatched. CDR3 length: 18 amino acids. Germline CDR1 MGHRA, CDR2 YSYEKL. This CDR3 is CASSLGTSGGRISHEQYF. The CDR3 DNA is TGCGCCAGCAGCCTCGGGACTAGCGGGGGGCGGATCAGTCACGAGCAGTACTTC.

The V and J genes are TRBV2 and TRBJ2-3; 8 nucleotides match TRBD2. The CDR3 sequence is 15 residues long. CDR1 is SNHLY, CDR2 FYNNEI, per germline. J lost 4 bases, V lost 6 bases, and 9 bases had no gene match. CDR3 DNA sequence: TGTGCCAGCAGCGCGCTACTAGCGGCGGCAGATACGCAGTATTTT. Amino acid sequence: CASSALLAAADTQYF.

This clonotype occurred once. The CDR3 loop is CAISGLGGSYEQYF. The CDR3 DNA reads TGTGCCATCAGTGGGTTGGGCGGTTCCTACGAGCAGTACTTC. The rearrangement uses TRBV10-3 and TRBJ2-7, with D unclear. Trimming took 4 bases from V and 1 from J, leaving 11 bases between them. CDR3 length: 14 residues. Germline lookup yields CDR1 ENHRY and CDR2 SYGVKD.

The chain is built from TRBV2 and TRBJ2-6; no firm D call. This CDR3 region has 13 residues. CDR1 SNHLY and CDR2 FYNNEI come from the germline V gene. V was cut by 6 bases and J by 4 bases, with 7 bases left in between. CDR3 amino acids: CASSLAGANVLTF. The CDR3 region has the DNA TGTGCCAGCAGCTTAGCAGGGGCCAACGTCCTGACTTTC.